These T cell receptor beta chains were read from a single sample in a study of cytomegalovirus exposure and HLA in healthy donors. Data came from immunoSEQ multiplex PCR; TCRdb stores just in-frame clones and leaves some out. The table includes under 150,000 clones, approximately 75% detected once. Sequences were obtained from PBMCs. The receptor source for this set is a woman in her 40s in good health and CMV-seropositive. Each CDR3 is given with its conserved first and last residue. A D gene is named only where the DNA matches it firmly. Clone size is not always given. Where it is, it says once, few, many or a class for expanded clones.

j_call clone_size d_call v_call cdr3_aa cdr3_nt
TRBJ2-7 - - TRBV27 CASRRTLFYEQYF TGTGCCAGCAGAAGGACACTATTTTACGAGCAGTACTTC
TRBJ2-7 - TRBD2 TRBV5-1 CASSPDPGGGPSEQYF TGCGCCAGCAGCCCCGATCCGGGGGGGGGCCCCTCCGAGCAGTACTTC
TRBJ1-4 - TRBD1 TRBV5-1 CASSGTGVGTNEKLFF TGCGCCAGCAGCGGGACAGGGGTGGGAACTAATGAAAAACTGTTTTTT
TRBJ2-6 - - TRBV28 CASTTGTRSGANVLTF TGTGCCAGTACGACAGGTACACGCTCTGGGGCCAACGTCCTGACTTTC
TRBJ1-2 - - TRBV2 CASSGTWGGHYGYTF TGTGCCAGCAGCGGAACTTGGGGGGGCCACTATGGCTACACCTTC
TRBJ1-5 once TRBD1 TRBV5-5 CATTKETGFLGNQPQHF TGTGCCACGACGAAAGAGACAGGGTTTTTAGGCAATCAGCCCCAGCATTTT
TRBJ2-2 - TRBD2 TRBV6-4 CASGSGSAHTGELFF TGTGCCAGCGGGAGCGGGAGTGCCCACACCGGGGAGCTGTTTTTT
TRBJ2-7 few - TRBV28 CASEVSGSYEQYF TGTGCCAGCGAGGTTTCGGGGTCCTACGAGCAGTACTTC
TRBJ2-3 few TRBD2 TRBV6-4 CASSDLGSGSPDTQYF TGTGCCAGCAGTGACTTGGGTAGCGGGAGCCCAGATACGCAGTATTTT
TRBJ2-5 - - TRBV7-2 CASSLNREGTQYF TGTGCCAGCAGCTTAAACAGGGAGGGGACCCAGTACTTC
TRBJ2-5 - TRBD2 TRBV28 CASSTSGRGGQETQYF TGTGCCAGCAGCACTAGCGGGAGAGGGGGCCAAGAGACCCAGTACTTC
TRBJ2-7 - - TRBV10-1 CASSEQGAGRGSGSYEQYF TGCGCCAGCAGTGAACAGGGAGCGGGACGAGGGAGTGGCTCCTACGAGCAGTACTTC